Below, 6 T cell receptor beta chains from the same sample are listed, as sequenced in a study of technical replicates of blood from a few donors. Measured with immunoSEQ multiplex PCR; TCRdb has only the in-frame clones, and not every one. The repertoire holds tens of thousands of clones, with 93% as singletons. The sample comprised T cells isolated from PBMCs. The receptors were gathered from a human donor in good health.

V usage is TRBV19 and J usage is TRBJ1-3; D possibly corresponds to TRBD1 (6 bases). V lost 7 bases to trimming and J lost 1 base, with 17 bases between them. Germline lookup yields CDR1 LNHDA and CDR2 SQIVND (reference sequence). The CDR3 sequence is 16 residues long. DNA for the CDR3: TGTGCCAGTATCGCAGGGGATTACGATTCTGGAAACACCATATATTTT. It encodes CASIAGDYDSGNTIYF.

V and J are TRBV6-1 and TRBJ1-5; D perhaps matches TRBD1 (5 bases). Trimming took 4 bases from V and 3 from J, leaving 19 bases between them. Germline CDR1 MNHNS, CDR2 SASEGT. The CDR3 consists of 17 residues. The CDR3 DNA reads TGTGCCAGCAGTGTCTCCCCAGGGCTTGGAGCCAATCAGCCCCAGCATTTT. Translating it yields CASSVSPGLGANQPQHF.

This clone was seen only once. The CDR3 region is CASSERTGLRRNQPQHF. The CDR3 nucleotides are TGTGCCAGCAGTGAACGGACAGGCCTGCGGCGCAATCAGCCCCAGCATTTT. The V call is TRBV6-1, the J call TRBJ1-5, with 7 bases identical to TRBD1. Germline assignment: CDR1 MNHNS and CDR2 SASEGT. This CDR3 has 17 residues. With 2 bases clipped from V and 2 bases from J, the junction kept 9 bases outside the gene matches.

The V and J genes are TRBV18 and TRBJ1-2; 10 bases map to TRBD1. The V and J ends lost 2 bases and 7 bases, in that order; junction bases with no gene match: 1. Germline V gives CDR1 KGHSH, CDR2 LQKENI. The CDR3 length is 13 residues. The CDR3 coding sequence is TGTGCCAGCTCACCAGGACAGGGGGTTGGCTACACCTTC. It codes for CASSPGQGVGYTF.

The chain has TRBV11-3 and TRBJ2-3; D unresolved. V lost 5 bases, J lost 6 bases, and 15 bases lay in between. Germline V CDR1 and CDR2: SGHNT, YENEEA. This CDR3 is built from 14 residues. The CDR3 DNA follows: TGTGCCAGCAGCGACATCCCCCTGACGGATACGCAGTATTTT. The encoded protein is CASSDIPLTDTQYF.

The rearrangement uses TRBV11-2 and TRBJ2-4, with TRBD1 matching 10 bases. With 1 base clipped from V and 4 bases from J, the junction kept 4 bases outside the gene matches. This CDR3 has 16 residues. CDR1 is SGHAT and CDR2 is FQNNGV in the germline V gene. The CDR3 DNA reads TGTGCCAGCAGCTTAGGAAAGGGACAGGGGAAAAACATTCAGTACTTC. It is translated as CASSLGKGQGKNIQYF.